A single sample gave rise to the 14 T cell receptor beta chains below, sequenced in a study of CD8 T cells in ankylosing spondylitis. TCRdb itself ran the 5' RACE reads through MiXCR, one entry per CDR3 protein. The sample yields nearly 350,000 distinct CDR3 sequences, 14% to 15% seen once. Material: blood, either unsorted or a sorted T cell fraction (not recorded which). The receptors were sampled from a male donor with ankylosing spondylitis or in good health (not recorded which).

V and J are TRBV6-1 and TRBJ1-6, with 7 bases that match TRBD1. The CDR3 length is 15 residues. Germline trimming cut 5 bases from V and 1 base from J; bases unmatched to any gene: 2. Per the germline V gene, CDR1 is MNHNS and CDR2 is SASEGT. The CDR3 sequence: CASSQQGSYNSPLHF. CDR3 sequence (DNA): TGTGCCAGCAGTCAACAGGGGTCCTATAATTCACCCCTCCACTTT.

This clonotype was recorded once. The chain uses TRBV15 and TRBJ2-3, with unresolved D. From germline, CDR1 is LNHNV and CDR2 YYDKDF (reference sequence). Trimming took 1 base from V and 3 from J, leaving 8 bases between them. This CDR3 has 14 amino acids. The CDR3 nucleotides are TGTGCCACCAGCAGAGTAACTGAGACAGATACGCAGTATTTT. It yields the protein CATSRVTETDTQYF. Together with reference TRBV15 and TRBJ2-3, the CDR3 gives the full variable domain: DAMVIQNPRYQVTQFGKPVTLSCSQTLNHNVMYWYQQKSSQAPKLLFHYYDKDFNNEADTPDNFQSRRPNTSFCFLDIRSPGLGDTAMYLCATSRVTETDTQYFGPGTRLTVL.

This clonotype was counted a few times. The chain combines TRBV5-1 with TRBJ2-1; 12 bases line up with TRBD2. The ends lost 0 bases at V and 5 bases at J; junction bases unmatched: 0. The CDR3 contains 15 residues. CDR1 SGHRS and CDR2 YFSETQ come from the germline V gene. The CDR3 loop is CASSLGTSGNNEQFF. The CDR3 bases are TGCGCCAGCAGCTTGGGGACTAGCGGGAACAATGAGCAGTTCTTC.

This clonotype was seen more than once but under ten times. The chain recombines TRBV20-1 with TRBJ1-4; D possibly corresponds to TRBD1 (5 bases). The V end was cut by 3 bases, the J end by 7 bases, with 15 bases between. Germline loops: CDR1 DFQATT, CDR2 SNEGSKA (reference sequence). CDR3 length equals 14 residues. The CDR3 region is CSARGPGRGEKLFF. CDR3 coding DNA: TGCAGTGCTAGGGGGCCGGGACGAGGTGAAAAACTGTTTTTT.

This clonotype was seen just once. The chain couples TRBV30 to TRBJ2-4; TRBD1 aligns across 7 bases. After removal of 3 bases from V and 8 bases from J, the junction contained 7 bases not matched to a gene. CDR3 size: 13 residues. Germline assignment: CDR1 GTSNPN and CDR2 SVGIG (reference sequence). CDR3 in amino acids: CAWSADRVYIQYF. In DNA, the CDR3 is TGTGCCTGGAGCGCCGACAGGGTATACATTCAGTACTTC.

This clonotype showed up just a few times. V is TRBV14 and J is TRBJ2-5, with 9 bases that match TRBD1. From germline, CDR1 is SGHDN and CDR2 FVKESK. The CDR3 consists of 18 residues. V shed 2 bases and J 2 bases; nucleotides not matched to a gene: 12. In DNA, the CDR3 is TGTGCCAGCAGCCAATCCACCACCTCGGACAGGGGACAAGAGACCCAGTACTTC. Its protein is CASSQSTTSDRGQETQYF.

This clonotype was detected many times. The chain combines TRBV5-1 with TRBJ1-1; weak D call: TRBD1 (6 bases). V shed 3 bases and J shed 4 bases, with 13 bases lying between them. The CDR3 is made up of 14 amino acids. From germline, CDR1 is SGHRS and CDR2 YFSETQ. The CDR3 region has the DNA TGCGCCAGCAGCTCGCAGGGGAGTGGCACTGAAGCTTTCTTT. Protein product: CASSSQGSGTEAFF.

The J gene is TRBJ2-3, the V gene TRBV2; 10 positions agree with TRBD2. Unmatched junction bases numbered 2, after V lost 4 bases and J lost 4 bases. CDR1 and CDR2 from the germline V gene are SNHLY and FYNNEI. CDR3 length equals 14 residues. The CDR3 DNA follows: TGTGCCAGCAGTGCTACTAGCGGGGCAGATACGCAGTATTTT. This translates into CASSATSGADTQYF.

The chain has TRBV5-1 and TRBJ2-5; the D is unclear. Trimming took 4 bases from V and 5 from J, leaving 15 bases between them. The length of the CDR3 is 14 residues. Germline CDR1 is SGHRS and CDR2 is YFSETQ. CDR3 DNA: TGCGCCAGCAGCCCTGACCTCCTGGGGGAGACCCAGTACTTC. It translates to CASSPDLLGETQYF.

The V call is TRBV19, the J call TRBJ1-1; D remains ambiguous. The ends were cut back, 1 base at V and 1 base at J, with 7 bases in the middle. The CDR3 consists of 14 residues. Germline V gene sequence: CDR1 LNHDA, CDR2 SQIVND (reference sequence). This CDR3 reads CASSIVRANTEAFF. The CDR3 region has the DNA TGTGCCAGTAGTATAGTACGGGCGAACACTGAAGCTTTCTTT. Supplemented by reference TRBV19 and TRBJ1-1, the full variable domain reads DGGITQSPKYLFRKEGQNVTLSCEQNLNHDAMYWYRQDPGQGLRLIYYSQIVNDFQKGDIAEGYSVSREKKESFPLTVTSAQKNPTAFYLCASSIVRANTEAFFGQGTRLTVV.

This clonotype was seen more than once but under ten times. The chain recombines TRBV3-1 with TRBJ1-4, with 8 bases fitting TRBD1. Germline values: CDR1 LGHDT, CDR2 YNNKEL (reference sequence). With 5 bases clipped from V and 11 bases from J, the junction kept 10 bases outside the gene matches. The CDR3 runs to 14 residues. Here the CDR3 DNA reads TGTGCCAGCAGCGTACGGACAGGGAGGGAGAAACTGTTTTTT. Protein: CASSVRTGREKLFF.

This clonotype was detected only a few times. This chain connects TRBV2 to TRBJ1-6, with D unresolved. The CDR3 has 14 amino acids. Trimming shortened V by 8 bases and J by 6 bases, and 14 bases separated the two germline ends. Per the germline V gene, CDR1 is SNHLY and CDR2 is FYNNEI. The CDR3 region has the DNA TGTGCCAGCGTTACGTCGAGCCCTAATTCACCCCTCCACTTT. Encoded protein: CASVTSSPNSPLHF.

CDR3 bases: TGTGCCAGCAGCTTATACAGGGACGCTGAAGCTTTCTTT. Its translation is CASSLYRDAEAFF. The chain combines TRBV5-8 with TRBJ1-1; TRBD1 might be the D (6 bases). Germline CDR1 SGHTS, CDR2 YDEGEE. Trimming shortened V by 2 bases and J by 6 bases, and 11 bases separated the two germline ends. This CDR3 has 13 residues.

The V gene is TRBV4-1, the J gene TRBJ2-7, with 10 bases lining up with TRBD2. This CDR3 contains 17 residues. The ends lost 2 bases at V and 6 bases at J; junction bases unmatched: 13. Germline CDR1 MGHRA, CDR2 YSYEKL. The CDR3 DNA sequence: TGCGCCAGCAGCCAAAGTGTACTAGCGGGGCTTGTTTTCGAGCAGTACTTC. Protein sequence: CASSQSVLAGLVFEQYF.